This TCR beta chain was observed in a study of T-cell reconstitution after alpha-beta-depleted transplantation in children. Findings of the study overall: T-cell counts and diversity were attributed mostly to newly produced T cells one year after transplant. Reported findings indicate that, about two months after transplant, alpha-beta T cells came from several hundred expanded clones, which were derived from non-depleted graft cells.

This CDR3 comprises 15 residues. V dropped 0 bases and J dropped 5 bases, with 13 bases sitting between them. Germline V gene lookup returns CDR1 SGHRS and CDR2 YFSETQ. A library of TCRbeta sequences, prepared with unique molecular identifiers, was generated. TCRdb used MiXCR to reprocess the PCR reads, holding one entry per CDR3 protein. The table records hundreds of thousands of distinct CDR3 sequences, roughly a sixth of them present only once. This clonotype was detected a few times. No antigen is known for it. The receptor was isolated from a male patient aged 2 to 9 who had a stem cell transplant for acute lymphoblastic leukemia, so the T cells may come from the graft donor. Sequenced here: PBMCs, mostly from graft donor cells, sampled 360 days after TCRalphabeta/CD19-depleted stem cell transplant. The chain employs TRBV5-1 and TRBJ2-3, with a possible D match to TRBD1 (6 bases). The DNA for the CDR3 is TGCGCCAGCAGCTTGGTGGGGGCGCTGGGAGATACGCAGTATTTT. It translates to CASSLVGALGDTQYF. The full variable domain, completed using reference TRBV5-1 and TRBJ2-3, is KAGVTQTPRYLIKTRGQQVTLSCSPISGHRSVSWYQQTPGQGLQFLFEYFSETQRNKGNFPGRFSGRQFSNSRSEMNVSTLELGDSALYLCASSLVGALGDTQYFGPGTRLTVL.